This T cell receptor beta chain emerged from a study of shared clonotypes between healthy human individuals. Study context: Donors, aged 18 to 49, were a couple of women and three men. A donor's plate count was three for CD4 naive and three for CD4 memory; CD8 naive had two and CD8 memory one.

The protocol was immunoSEQ multiplex PCR, while the TCRdb copy is restricted to in-frame clones and leaves out a portion. The profile shows roughly 2.2 million clones, roughly 90% of them singletons. Splitting the CD4+ cells yielded a CD45RA+ naive subset and a CD45RA-negative memory subset. Overall study results and limits: Lower generation probabilities were found for non-shared clonotypes than for those shared by all four donors.

This CDR3 has 15 residues. V gave up 0 bases and J gave up 2 bases; unmatched junction bases: 2. From germline, CDR1 is SGHNT and CDR2 YYREEE (reference sequence). Worth noting for this clone: What it binds is unknown.

The sample was naive CD4+ T cells from PBMCs. Documented subset: CD45RA+ positively selected. This clonotype originated in a man aged 18 to 35 in good health. Some clones in this sample may be carry-over from other donors' samples. The chain joins TRBV5-4 to TRBJ2-1, with TRBD1 identical over 7 bases. CDR3 loop: CASSLEGQPYNEQFF. The CDR3 region has the DNA TGTGCCAGCAGCTTGGAGGGACAGCCCTACAATGAGCAGTTCTTC.